This entry describes one TCR beta chain. Its antigen remains unknown. This entry comes from a study of T cells in Graves' hyperthyroidism and ophthalmopathy. Study-wide results and caveats: Most clonotypes that expanded in the thyroid above 0.001 also showed up in blood.

Amplification yielded TCR beta CDR3 regions, with RNA transcripts as the source. First-round RT-PCR of the TCR CDR3 relied on the HTBI primer set. TCRdb called the multiplex PCR reads again in MiXCR, with one record for every CDR3 protein. The sample has roughly 500,000 distinct CDR3 sequences; over 45% are singletons. Germline CDR1 reads SQVTM; CDR2 reads ANQGSEA. After removal of 8 bases from V and 8 bases from J, the junction contained 13 bases not matched to a gene. The CDR3 has 13 residues. This receptor was taken from an adult woman with Graves' disease, either hyperthyroidism or ophthalmopathy (not recorded which). The V gene is TRBV29-1, the J gene TRBJ2-7; 9 nucleotides agree with TRBD1. Sequencing was carried out using peripheral blood or thyroid tissue (not recorded which). As DNA, the CDR3 is TGCAGCTTAGGAGGGACAGGGTTTAGCAAGCAGTACTTC. Protein: CSLGGTGFSKQYF.